A single sample is the source of the 5 T cell receptor beta chains below, sequenced in a study of blood T cell repertoires in COVID-19. Using immunoSEQ multiplex PCR, the repertoire was profiled, and TCRdb retains in-frame clones only, with some absent. In the table there are about 670,000 clones, 70% to 90% of which are singletons. Sequences were obtained from peripheral blood. Receptor source: a woman under 30 with acute or convalescent COVID-19.

CDR3 loop: CASSQGTGAQPQHF. CDR3 coding DNA: TGTGCCAGCAGCCAAGGGACAGGGGCCCAGCCCCAGCATTTT. This chain uses TRBV3-1 (or the pseudogene TRBV3-2) with TRBJ1-5, with 9 bases lining up with TRBD1. Germline V gene sequence: CDR1 LGHDT, CDR2 YNNKEL (reference sequence). The CDR3 spans 14 residues. With V trimmed by 1 base and J by 7 bases, 2 bases remained unmatched.

This chain joins TRBV30 and TRBJ1-2; 11 positions match TRBD1. CDR1 is GTSNPN, CDR2 SVGIG, per germline (reference sequence). This CDR3 has 15 residues. Trimming took 8 bases from V and 3 from J; bases not matched to a gene: 11. CDR3 in amino acids: CASRRDRGYDYGYTF. DNA for the CDR3: TGTGCCAGCCGCCGGGACAGGGGGTACGACTATGGCTACACCTTC.

This clone was observed a single time. The CDR3, as DNA: TGTGCCAGCAGTGAGGCCCAAACACAGTTGAACACTGAAGCTTTCTTT. It translates to CASSEAQTQLNTEAFF. The chain combines TRBV6-1 with TRBJ1-1, with D unclear. CDR1 is MNHNS and CDR2 is SASEGT in the germline V gene. The V and J ends lost 3 bases and 0 bases respectively, with 14 bases between them. The CDR3 length is 16 residues.

The CDR3 protein is CASSAANRGHEQYF. For the CDR3, the DNA is TGTGCCAGCAGCGCCGCCAACAGGGGCCACGAGCAGTACTTC. The chain carries TRBV11-2 and TRBJ2-7, with 7 bases identical to TRBD1. The CDR3 has 14 amino acids. Per the germline V gene, CDR1 is SGHAT and CDR2 is FQNNGV. With 5 bases clipped from V and 5 bases from J, the junction kept 9 bases outside the gene matches.

The chain has TRBV9 and TRBJ2-2, with 8 bases identical to TRBD1. The V gene end was trimmed by 7 bases and the J gene end by 3 bases; junction bases not matched to a gene: 8. This CDR3 comprises 15 residues. Germline V CDR1 and CDR2: SGDLS, YYNGEE. The CDR3 bases are TGTGCCAGCTCACCGACAGGGGAGGACACCGGGGAGCTGTTTTTT. This translates into CASSPTGEDTGELFF.